The 18 T cell receptor beta chains given below trace back to one sample, sequenced in a study of blood T cell repertoires in COVID-19. The data were produced by immunoSEQ multiplex PCR, yet TCRdb's version contains in-frame clones alone and is incomplete. Counted here are 380,000 or so clones, 89% occurring once; the ten biggest clones make up roughly 1.2%. Sequencing used peripheral blood. Receptor source: a man aged 35-49 years with acute or convalescent COVID-19.

The gene calls are TRBV4-2 and TRBJ2-1, with 7 bases lining up with TRBD2. Germline V lookup: CDR1 LGHNA, CDR2 YNFKEQ. The CDR3 extends over 16 amino acids. The V and J ends lost 0 bases and 0 bases, in that order; junction bases with no gene match: 2. CDR3 amino acids: CASSQEGGGSYNEQFF. DNA of the CDR3: TGTGCCAGCAGCCAAGAAGGCGGGGGCTCCTACAATGAGCAGTTCTTC.

The rearrangement joins TRBV3-1 (or the pseudogene TRBV3-2) to TRBJ2-1; 11 nucleotides agree with TRBD2. The CDR3 extends over 17 amino acids. The germline V gene encodes CDR1 LGHDT and CDR2 YNNKEL (reference sequence). Trimming removed 0 bases from V and 4 bases from J; junction bases left unmatched: 5. The CDR3 is CASSQDGRTSGYNEQFF. The CDR3 DNA follows: TGTGCCAGCAGCCAAGATGGGAGGACTAGCGGGTACAATGAGCAGTTCTTC.

This chain joins TRBV28 and TRBJ1-1; D might be TRBD1 (5 bases). The germline gives CDR1 MDHEN, CDR2 SYDVKM. CDR3 length: 14 residues. V gave up 6 bases and J gave up 2 bases, with 13 bases separating them. In DNA form, the CDR3 reads TGTGCCAGCAGCCGTCTAAGGGGAAACACTGAAGCTTTCTTT. Translated, it gives CASSRLRGNTEAFF.

The chain couples TRBV10-3 to TRBJ1-4; a possible D gene is TRBD1 (5 bases). The CDR3 spans 13 residues. Germline V lookup: CDR1 ENHRY, CDR2 SYGVKD. Trimming took 9 bases from V and 6 from J, leaving 14 bases between them. The CDR3 DNA sequence: TGTGCCATACGGGGGGAAGTGGATGAAAAACTGTTTTTT. Translating it yields CAIRGEVDEKLFF.

The J gene is TRBJ1-2, the V gene TRBV20-1; the D is unclear. CDR1 is DFQATT, CDR2 SNEGSKA, per germline (reference sequence). The CDR3 loop spans 14 amino acids. V shed 3 bases and J shed 0 bases, with 11 bases lying between them. This chain's CDR3 is CSASRSNSNYGYTF. CDR3 bases: TGCAGTGCTAGTCGAAGCAATTCTAACTATGGCTACACCTTC.

The CDR3 region has the DNA TGTGCCAGCAGCTTGGTACCCGGGACCCAGTACTTC. Protein product: CASSLVPGTQYF. The gene calls are TRBV5-4 and TRBJ2-5; no clear D. This CDR3 contains 12 residues. Trimming took off 0 bases at V and 7 bases at J, with 7 bases between the two ends. Per germline, CDR1 SGHNT and CDR2 YYREEE (reference sequence).

This chain connects TRBV18 to TRBJ2-2, with D maybe TRBD2 (6 bases). The CDR3 contains 16 residues. Trimming stripped 8 bases from V and 4 bases from J, with 20 bases between. Germline CDR1 KGHSH, CDR2 LQKENI. The CDR3 nucleotides are TGTGCCAGCGCGAGGACCGGGAGTTGGGGCACCGGGGAGCTGTTTTTT. Translation: CASARTGSWGTGELFF.

The rearrangement uses TRBV2 and TRBJ1-2; 12 bases are shared with TRBD1. Trimming cost V 3 bases and J 4 bases; bases outside gene matches: 6. CDR1 and CDR2 from the germline V gene are SNHLY and FYNNEI. This CDR3 spans 16 amino acids. Written as DNA, the CDR3 is TGTGCCAGCAGTGATATTCGGGACAGGGGGCTCTATGGCTACACCTTC. The encoded protein is CASSDIRDRGLYGYTF. The full variable domain, its missing parts supplied by reference TRBV2 and TRBJ1-2, is EPEVTQTPSHQVTQMGQEVILRCVPISNHLYFYWYRQILGQKVEFLVSFYNNEISEKSEIFDDQFSVERPDGSNFTLKIRSTKLEDSAMYFCASSDIRDRGLYGYTFGSGTRLTVV.

The rearrangement links TRBV24-1 to TRBJ2-3, with D unresolved. The CDR3 runs 11 residues. With 6 bases removed from V and 4 bases from J, the gap between germline ends came to 4 bases. CDR1 and CDR2 from the germline V gene are KGHDR and SFDVKD. The CDR3 region has the DNA TGTGCCACCAGTCGGGCAGATACGCAGTATTTT. It encodes CATSRADTQYF.

For the CDR3, the DNA is TGTGCCAGCAGCCTGCGTTTCGAGACCCAGTACTTC. Translating gives CASSLRFETQYF. This chain links TRBV5-5 with TRBJ2-5; no firm D call. CDR1 and CDR2 from the germline V gene are SGHKS and YYEKEE (reference sequence). V was pared by 4 bases and J by 5 bases, with 9 bases between. The CDR3 spans 12 residues.

The chain couples TRBV28 to TRBJ2-7, with 9 bases aligning to TRBD1. This CDR3 has 14 residues. Germline CDR1 is MDHEN and CDR2 is SYDVKM. Trimming at V came to 5 bases and at J to 2 bases, leaving 4 bases not matched to a gene. CDR3 nucleotide sequence: TGTGCCAGCAGTAGGACAGGGGCCACCTACGAGCAGTACTTC. Protein sequence: CASSRTGATYEQYF.

This clone was seen a single time. The chain is built from TRBV5-5 and TRBJ2-3; D not resolved. CDR1 SGHKS and CDR2 YYEKEE come from the germline V gene (reference sequence). This CDR3 spans 14 amino acids. Deletions cut 1 base from V and 5 bases from J, with 11 bases between. The CDR3 loop reads CASSLTPPGDTQYF. The CDR3 nucleotides are TGTGCCAGCAGCTTGACTCCCCCCGGAGATACGCAGTATTTT.

DNA of the CDR3: TGCGCCAGCAGCAAACCCGGGGACTTGACCTACGAGCAGTACTTC. Protein sequence: CASSKPGDLTYEQYF. The V and J genes are TRBV5-1 and TRBJ2-7; possibly TRBD2 for D (6 bases). Germline V gene data show CDR1 as SGHRS and CDR2 as YFSETQ. This CDR3 region has 15 residues. V was cut by 4 bases and J by 2 bases, with 16 bases left in between.

The chain uses TRBV6-5 and TRBJ2-3; D is undetermined. Germline CDR1 MNHEY, CDR2 SVGAGI. V lost 1 base, J lost 5 bases, and 7 bases lay in between. CDR3 length equals 13 residues. Written as DNA, the CDR3 is TGTGCCAGCAGTTACTTCCTCGGAGATACGCAGTATTTT. Its protein product is CASSYFLGDTQYF.

This rearrangement joins TRBV19 to TRBJ1-1; 7 positions match TRBD1. The CDR3 extends over 14 amino acids. With 5 bases clipped from V and 3 bases from J, the junction kept 6 bases outside the gene matches. Germline values: CDR1 LNHDA, CDR2 SQIVND (reference sequence). CDR3 DNA: TGTGCCAGTAGTCAACAGGGGAAAGACACTGAAGCTTTCTTT. This sequence encodes CASSQQGKDTEAFF.

The rearrangement uses TRBV11-3 and TRBJ2-1; D may be TRBD2 (6 bases). The CDR3 consists of 15 residues. The V gene lost 3 bases and the J gene lost 2 bases, with 11 bases spanning the gap. Germline loops: CDR1 SGHNT, CDR2 YENEEA. The DNA for the CDR3 is TGTGCCAGCAGCTTTAGCGGAACGACCTACAATGAGCAGTTCTTC. Residues: CASSFSGTTYNEQFF. Full variable domain (outside the CDR3, taken from reference TRBV11-3 and TRBJ2-1): EAGVVQSPRYKIIEKKQPVAFWCNPISGHNTLYWYLQNLGQGPELLIRYENEEAVDDSQLPKDRFSAERLKGVDSTLKIQPAELGDSAVYLCASSFSGTTYNEQFFGPGTRLTVL.

The rearrangement links TRBV5-1 to TRBJ1-1; D unclear. There are 13 residues in the CDR3. The germline V gene has CDR1 SGHRS and CDR2 YFSETQ. Trimming cost V 0 bases and J 10 bases, with 13 bases left between them. CDR3 bases: TGCGCCAGCAGCTTGGAACGGTCCCGAGCAGCTTTCTTT. Protein sequence: CASSLERSRAAFF.

The chain links TRBV10-3 to TRBJ2-7; a possible D gene is TRBD1 (5 bases). Germline V CDR1 and CDR2: ENHRY, SYGVKD. CDR3 size: 12 residues. V lost 10 bases and J 6 bases, leaving 16 bases between the germline ends. CDR3 in amino acids: CATKQDTVEQYF. CDR3 sequence (DNA): TGTGCCACAAAACAGGATACGGTCGAGCAGTACTTC.